Given below is one T cell receptor beta chain in context. The antigen is undetermined. Each patient's relapse followed autologous stem cell transplantation, and brentuximab vedotin exposure varied. This specimen comes from a study of PD-1 blockade in classical Hodgkin lymphoma. Study-wide points: A significant rise in TCR diversity by C4D1 was seen for CD4+ but not CD8+ cells. Newly diagnosed patients reportedly trailed healthy donors in baseline TCR diversity.

Trimming took 2 bases from V and 13 from J, leaving 21 bases between them. Germline CDR1 and CDR2: MDHEN and SYDVKM. The CDR3 has 16 residues. The table came from immunoSEQ multiplex PCR; TCRdb's copy has only in-frame clones and leaves some out. The sample contains 15,000 to 20,000 clones, 82% of which appear only once. The source was peripheral blood mononuclear cells (PBMCs), collected before the second cycle of nivolumab. This chain uses TRBV28 with TRBJ1-6; D uncertain. This clonotype originated in a human donor with classical Hodgkin lymphoma. For the CDR3, the DNA is TGTGCCAGCAGTTTAATATTCCCCATTATCGGTATGCCCCTCCACTTT. Its protein product is CASSLIFPIIGMPLHF.